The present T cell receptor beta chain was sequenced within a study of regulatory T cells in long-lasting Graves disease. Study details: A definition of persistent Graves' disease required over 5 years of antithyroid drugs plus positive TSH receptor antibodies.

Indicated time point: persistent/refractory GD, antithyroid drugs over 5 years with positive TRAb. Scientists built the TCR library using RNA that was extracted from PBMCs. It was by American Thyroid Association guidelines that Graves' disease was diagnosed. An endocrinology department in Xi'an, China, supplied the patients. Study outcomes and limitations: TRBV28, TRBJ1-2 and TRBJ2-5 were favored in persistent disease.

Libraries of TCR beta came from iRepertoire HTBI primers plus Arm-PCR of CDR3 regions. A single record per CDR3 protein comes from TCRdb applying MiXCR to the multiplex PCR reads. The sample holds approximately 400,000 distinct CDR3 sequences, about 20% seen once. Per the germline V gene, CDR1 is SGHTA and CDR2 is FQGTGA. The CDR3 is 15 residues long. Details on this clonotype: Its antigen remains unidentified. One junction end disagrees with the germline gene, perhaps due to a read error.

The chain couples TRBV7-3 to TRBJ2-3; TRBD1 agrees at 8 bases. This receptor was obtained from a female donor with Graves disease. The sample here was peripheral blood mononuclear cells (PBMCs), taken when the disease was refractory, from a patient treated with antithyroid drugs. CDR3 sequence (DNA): TGTGCCAGCAGCACGTGGACAGGGCACACAGGTACGCAGTATTTT. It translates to CASSTWTGHTGTQYF.